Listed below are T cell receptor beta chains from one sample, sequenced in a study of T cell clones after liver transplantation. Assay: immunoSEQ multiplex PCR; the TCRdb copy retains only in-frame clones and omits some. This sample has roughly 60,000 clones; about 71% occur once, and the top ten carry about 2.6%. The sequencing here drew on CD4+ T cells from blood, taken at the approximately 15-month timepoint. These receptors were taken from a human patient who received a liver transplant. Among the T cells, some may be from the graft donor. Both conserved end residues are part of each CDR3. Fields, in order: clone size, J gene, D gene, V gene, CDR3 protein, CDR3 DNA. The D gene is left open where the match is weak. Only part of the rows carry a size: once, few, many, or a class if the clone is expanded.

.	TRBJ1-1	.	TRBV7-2	CASSLDPFGDTEAFF	TGTGCCAGCAGCTTAGATCCGTTCGGGGACACTGAAGCTTTCTTT
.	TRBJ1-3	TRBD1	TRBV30	CAWIPQGALDTIYF	TGTGCCTGGATACCACAGGGGGCTTTGGACACCATATATTTT
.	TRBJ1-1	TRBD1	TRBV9	CASSVAQGAATEAFF	TGTGCCAGCAGCGTAGCACAGGGGGCGGCCACTGAAGCTTTCTTT
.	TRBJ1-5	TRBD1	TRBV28	CASSFAGTGRQPQHF	TGTGCCAGCAGTTTCGCCGGGACAGGAAGGCAGCCCCAGCATTTT
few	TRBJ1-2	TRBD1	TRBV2	CASSELEQGAKGYTF	TGTGCCAGCAGTGAACTTGAACAGGGGGCGAAGGGCTACACCTTC
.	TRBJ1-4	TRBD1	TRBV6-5	CASSSGTAFNEKLFF	TGTGCCAGCAGTTCCGGGACAGCTTTTAATGAAAAACTGTTTTTT
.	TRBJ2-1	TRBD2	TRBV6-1	CASSVASGASSYNEQFF	TGTGCCAGCAGTGTGGCTAGCGGGGCCAGCTCCTACAATGAGCAGTTCTTC
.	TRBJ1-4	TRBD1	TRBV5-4	CASSFIGTGTTNEKLFF	TGTGCCAGCAGCTTTATAGGGACAGGGACAACTAATGAAAAACTGTTTTTT
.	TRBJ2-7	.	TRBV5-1	CASSLGPINREYEQYF	TGCGCCAGCAGCTTGGGTCCGATTAACAGGGAATACGAGCAGTACTTC
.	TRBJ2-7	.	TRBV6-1	CASGDGEQYF	TGTGCCAGCGGGGATGGGGAGCAGTACTTC
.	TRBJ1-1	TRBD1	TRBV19	CASTPPGQGATEAFF	TGTGCCAGTACCCCCCCGGGACAGGGGGCAACTGAAGCTTTCTTT
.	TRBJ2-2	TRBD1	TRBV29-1	CSVTPGQGAFTGELFF	TGCAGCGTCACACCGGGACAGGGGGCTTTCACCGGGGAGCTGTTTTTT
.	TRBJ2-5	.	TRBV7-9	CASSPKVQETQYF	TGTGCCAGCAGCCCGAAAGTGCAAGAGACCCAGTACTTC
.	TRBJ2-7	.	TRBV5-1	CASSPDGFYEQYF	TGCGCCAGCAGCCCGGACGGCTTCTACGAGCAGTACTTC
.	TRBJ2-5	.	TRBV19	CASSPLYQETQYF	TGTGCCAGTAGTCCTCTGTACCAAGAGACCCAGTACTTC
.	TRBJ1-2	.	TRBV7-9	CASSLRTANYGYTF	TGTGCCAGCAGCTTAAGGACGGCTAACTATGGCTACACCTTC
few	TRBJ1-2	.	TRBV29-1	CSVGSGYTF	TGCAGCGTTGGAAGTGGCTACACCTTC
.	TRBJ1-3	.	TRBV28	CASSLGSGNTIYF	TGTGCCAGCAGTTTAGGCTCTGGAAACACCATATATTTT
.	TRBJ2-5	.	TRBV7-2	CASSLGQTQYF	TGTGCCAGCAGCTTAGGACAGACCCAGTACTTC
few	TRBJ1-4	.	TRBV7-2	CASSLEGRVKLFF	TGTGCCAGCAGCTTAGAGGGCAGGGTAAAACTGTTTTTT
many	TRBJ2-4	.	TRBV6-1	CASTAKNIQYF	TGTGCCAGCACAGCCAAAAACATTCAGTACTTC
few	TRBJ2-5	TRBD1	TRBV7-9	CASRHRGPQETQYF	TGTGCCAGCAGGCACAGGGGACCCCAAGAGACCCAGTACTTC
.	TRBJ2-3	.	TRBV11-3	CASSLGAGLDTQYF	TGTGCCAGCAGCTTAGGGGCTGGTTTAGATACGCAGTATTTT
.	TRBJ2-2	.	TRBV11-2	CASFKRETGELFF	TGTGCCAGCTTCAAGAGGGAGACCGGGGAGCTGTTTTTT
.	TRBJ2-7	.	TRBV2	CASKRVYEQYF	TGTGCCAGCAAAAGGGTCTACGAGCAGTACTTC
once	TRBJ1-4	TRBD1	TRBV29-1	CSVGQGGEKLFF	TGCAGCGTAGGACAGGGGGGTGAAAAACTGTTTTTT
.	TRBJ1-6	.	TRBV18	CASSPPSGDNSPLHF	TGTGCCAGCTCACCACCGTCAGGGGATAATTCACCCCTCCACTTT
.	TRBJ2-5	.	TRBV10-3	CAIQGGGETQYF	TGTGCCATCCAGGGGGGAGGAGAGACCCAGTACTTC
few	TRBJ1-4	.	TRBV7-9	CASSPLDGVKEKLFF	TGTGCCAGCAGCCCCCTGGACGGGGTTAAGGAAAAACTGTTTTTT
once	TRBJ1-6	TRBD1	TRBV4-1	CASKQGALFDTDNSPLHF	TGCGCCAGCAAACAGGGGGCTCTTTTTGATACAGATAATTCACCCCTCCACTTT
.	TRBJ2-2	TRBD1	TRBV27	CASSLTGGTGELFF	TGTGCCAGCAGTCTGACAGGGGGCACCGGGGAGCTGTTTTTT
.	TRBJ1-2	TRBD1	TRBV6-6	CASRLDRNYGYTF	TGTGCCAGCAGGCTGGACAGGAACTATGGCTACACCTTC
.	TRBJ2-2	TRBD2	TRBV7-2	CANSLAGVGTGELFF	TGTGCCAACAGCCTAGCGGGAGTAGGCACCGGGGAGCTGTTTTTT
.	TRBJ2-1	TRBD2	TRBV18	CASSPRTSGSSYNEQFF	TGTGCCAGCTCACCAAGGACTAGCGGGAGCTCCTACAATGAGCAGTTCTTC
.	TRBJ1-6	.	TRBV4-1	CASSQDERVSPLHF	TGCGCCAGCAGCCAAGATGAAAGGGTTTCACCCCTCCACTTT
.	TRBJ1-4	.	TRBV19	CASSTFPRDEKLFF	TGTGCCAGTAGTACCTTCCCGAGGGATGAAAAACTGTTTTTT
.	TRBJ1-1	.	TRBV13	CASSLLGNTEAFF	TGTGCCAGCAGCTTACTGGGGAACACTGAAGCTTTCTTT
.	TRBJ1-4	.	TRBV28	CASSPRDGGNEKLFF	TGTGCCAGCAGTCCCCGGGACGGAGGTAATGAAAAACTGTTTTTT
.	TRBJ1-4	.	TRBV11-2	CASTLTLGATNEKLFF	TGTGCCAGCACCCTAACACTTGGGGCAACTAATGAAAAACTGTTTTTT
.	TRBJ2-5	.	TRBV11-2	CASSPQGSRQETQYF	TGTGCCAGCAGCCCTCAGGGGAGCCGCCAAGAGACCCAGTACTTC
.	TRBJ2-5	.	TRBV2	CASTKGSRETQYF	TGTGCCAGCACCAAAGGCAGCCGGGAGACCCAGTACTTC
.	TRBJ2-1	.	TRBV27	CASSIPHGATDEQFF	TGTGCCAGCAGTATACCCCATGGGGCCACAGATGAGCAGTTCTTC